This entry is about one T cell receptor beta chain. Per germline, CDR1 MNHNS and CDR2 SASEGT. V trimming: 7 bases; J trimming: 1 base; junction bases outside the gene matches: 6. This CDR3 comprises 14 residues. The record originates from a study of human T cells and chemical hapten exposure. Time point defined: patch test 1, 2 weeks after DPC sensitization. Treatment specified: therapeutic diphenylcyclopropenone sensitization with weekly scalp DPC. In TCRdb, the RACE reads were re-called with MiXCR into one record per CDR3 protein. In the table there are 150,000 to 200,000 distinct CDR3 sequences, more than 20% of which are singletons.

This receptor was identified in a woman in her fifties or sixties with alopecia areata. Some clones in this sample may be carry-over from other donors' samples. The chain carries TRBV6-1 and TRBJ1-1, with 7 bases aligning to TRBD1. This sample comprised whole blood, obtained in connection with sensitization to the hapten diphenylcyclopropenone (DPC). CDR3 sequence (DNA): TGTGCCAGCATTTGGGGACAGAGGAACACTGAAGCTTTCTTT. It translates to CASIWGQRNTEAFF.